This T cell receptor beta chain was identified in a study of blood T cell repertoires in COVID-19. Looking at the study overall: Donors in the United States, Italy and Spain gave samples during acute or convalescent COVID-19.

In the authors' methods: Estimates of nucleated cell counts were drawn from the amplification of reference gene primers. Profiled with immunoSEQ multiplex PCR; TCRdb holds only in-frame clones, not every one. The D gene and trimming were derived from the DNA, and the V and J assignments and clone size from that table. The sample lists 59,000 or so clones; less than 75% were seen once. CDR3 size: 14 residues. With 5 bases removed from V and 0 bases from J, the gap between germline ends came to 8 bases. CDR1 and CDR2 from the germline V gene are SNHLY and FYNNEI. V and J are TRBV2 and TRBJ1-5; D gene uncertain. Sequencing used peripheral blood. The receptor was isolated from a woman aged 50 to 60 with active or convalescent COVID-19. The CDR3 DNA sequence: TGTGCCAGCAGTCCGGAGATTAGCAATCAGCCCCAGCATTTT. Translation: CASSPEISNQPQHF.